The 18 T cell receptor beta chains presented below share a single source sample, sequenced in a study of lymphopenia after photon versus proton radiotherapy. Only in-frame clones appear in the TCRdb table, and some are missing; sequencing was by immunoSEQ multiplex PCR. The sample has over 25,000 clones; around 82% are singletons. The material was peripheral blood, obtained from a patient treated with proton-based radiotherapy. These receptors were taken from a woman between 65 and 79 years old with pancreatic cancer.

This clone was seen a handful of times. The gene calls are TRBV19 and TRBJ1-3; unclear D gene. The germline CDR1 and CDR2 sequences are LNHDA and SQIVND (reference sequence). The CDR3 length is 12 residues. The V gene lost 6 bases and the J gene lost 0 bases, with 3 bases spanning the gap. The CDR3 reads CASRNSGNTIYF. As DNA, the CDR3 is TGTGCCAGTAGGAACTCTGGAAACACCATATATTTT.

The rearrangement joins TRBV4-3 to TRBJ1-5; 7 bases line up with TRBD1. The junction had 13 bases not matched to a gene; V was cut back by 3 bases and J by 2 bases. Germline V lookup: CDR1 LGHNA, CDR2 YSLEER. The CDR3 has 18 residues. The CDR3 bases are TGCGCCAGCAGCCAGGGCACCATCATCGGACAGGGCAATCAGCCCCAGCATTTT. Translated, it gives CASSQGTIIGQGNQPQHF.

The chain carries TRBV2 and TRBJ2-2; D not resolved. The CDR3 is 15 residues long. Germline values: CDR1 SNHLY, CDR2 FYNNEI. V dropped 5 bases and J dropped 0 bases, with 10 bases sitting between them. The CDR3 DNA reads TGTGCCAGCAGTATAACCCGTTCGAACACCGGGGAGCTGTTTTTT. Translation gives CASSITRSNTGELFF.

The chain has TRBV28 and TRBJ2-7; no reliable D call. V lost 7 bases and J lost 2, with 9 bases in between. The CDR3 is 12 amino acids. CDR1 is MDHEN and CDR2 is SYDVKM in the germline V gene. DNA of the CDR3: TGTGCCAGCACCAGTGATCCCTACGAGCAGTACTTC. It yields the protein CASTSDPYEQYF.

The CDR3 protein is CASSSAMVINEKLFF. The CDR3 DNA reads as TGTGCCAGCAGCTCAGCCATGGTCATTAATGAAAAACTGTTTTTT. This rearrangement joins TRBV13 to TRBJ1-4, with D uncertain. Per the germline V gene, CDR1 is PRHDT and CDR2 is FYEKMQ (reference sequence). The CDR3 has 15 residues. The germline V and J ends were trimmed by 4 bases and 4 bases, with 13 bases remaining between them.

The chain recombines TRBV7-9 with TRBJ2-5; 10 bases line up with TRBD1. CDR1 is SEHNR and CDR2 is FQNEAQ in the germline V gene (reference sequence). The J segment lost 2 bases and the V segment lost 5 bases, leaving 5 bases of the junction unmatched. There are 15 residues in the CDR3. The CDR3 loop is CASSPGQGDQETQYF. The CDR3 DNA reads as TGTGCCAGCAGCCCCGGACAGGGGGATCAAGAGACCCAGTACTTC.

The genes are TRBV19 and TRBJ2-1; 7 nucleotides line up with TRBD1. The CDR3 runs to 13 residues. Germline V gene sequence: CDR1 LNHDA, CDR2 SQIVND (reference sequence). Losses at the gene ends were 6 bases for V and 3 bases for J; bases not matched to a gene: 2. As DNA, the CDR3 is TGTGCCAGTAGCCGGGACAGCTACAATGAGCAGTTCTTC. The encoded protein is CASSRDSYNEQFF. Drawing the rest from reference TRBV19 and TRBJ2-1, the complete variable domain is DGGITQSPKYLFRKEGQNVTLSCEQNLNHDAMYWYRQDPGQGLRLIYYSQIVNDFQKGDIAEGYSVSREKKESFPLTVTSAQKNPTAFYLCASSRDSYNEQFFGPGTRLTVL.

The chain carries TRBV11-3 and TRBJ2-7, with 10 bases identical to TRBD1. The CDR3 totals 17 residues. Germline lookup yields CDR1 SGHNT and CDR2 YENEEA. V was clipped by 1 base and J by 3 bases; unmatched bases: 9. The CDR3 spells CASSLGDRGLLLYEQYF. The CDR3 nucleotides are TGTGCCAGCAGCTTAGGTGACAGGGGGCTTCTTCTCTACGAGCAGTACTTC.

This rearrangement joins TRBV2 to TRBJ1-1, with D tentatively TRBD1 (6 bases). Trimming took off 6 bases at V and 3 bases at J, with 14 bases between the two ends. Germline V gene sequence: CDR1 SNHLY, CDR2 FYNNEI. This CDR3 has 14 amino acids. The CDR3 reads CASRADSLYTEAFF. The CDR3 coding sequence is TGTGCCAGCAGGGCGGACAGCCTATACACTGAAGCTTTCTTT.

The CDR3 loop is CASSYSKRGDSYEQYF. The DNA for the CDR3 is TGTGCCAGCAGTTACTCGAAAAGGGGCGACTCCTACGAGCAGTACTTC. This rearrangement joins TRBV6-5 to TRBJ2-7; tentatively, D is TRBD1 (5 bases). The V end lost 0 bases, the J end lost 0 bases, and 12 bases lay between the germline ends. CDR1 and CDR2 (germline): MNHEY, SVGAGI. This CDR3 is 16 amino acids long.

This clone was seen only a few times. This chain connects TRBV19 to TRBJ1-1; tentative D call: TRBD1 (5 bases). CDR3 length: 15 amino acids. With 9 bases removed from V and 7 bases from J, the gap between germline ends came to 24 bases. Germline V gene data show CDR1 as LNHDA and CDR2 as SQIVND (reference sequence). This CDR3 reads CASRKQAGGAVEAFF. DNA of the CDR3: TGTGCCAGCAGGAAACAGGCAGGCGGGGCCGTTGAAGCTTTCTTT.

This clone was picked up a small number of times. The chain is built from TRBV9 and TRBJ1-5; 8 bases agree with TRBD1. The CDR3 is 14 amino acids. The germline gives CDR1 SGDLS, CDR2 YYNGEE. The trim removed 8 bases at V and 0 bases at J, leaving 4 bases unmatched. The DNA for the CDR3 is TGTGCCAGTAGCAGGGGGCTTAGCAATCAGCCCCAGCATTTT. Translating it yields CASSRGLSNQPQHF.

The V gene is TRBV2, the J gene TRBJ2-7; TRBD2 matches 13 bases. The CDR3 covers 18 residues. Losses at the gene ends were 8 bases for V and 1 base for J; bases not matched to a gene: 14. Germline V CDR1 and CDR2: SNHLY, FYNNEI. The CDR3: CASRPGLAGRRGSYEQYF. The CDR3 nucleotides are TGTGCCAGCCGGCCGGGACTAGCGGGAAGAAGGGGATCCTACGAGCAGTACTTC.

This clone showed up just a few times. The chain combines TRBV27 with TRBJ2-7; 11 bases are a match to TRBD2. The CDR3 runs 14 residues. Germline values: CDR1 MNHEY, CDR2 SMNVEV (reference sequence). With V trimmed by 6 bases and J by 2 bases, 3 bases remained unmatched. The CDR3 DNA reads TGTGCCAGCAGGAGTAGCGGGAGGGCCTACGAGCAGTACTTC. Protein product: CASRSSGRAYEQYF.

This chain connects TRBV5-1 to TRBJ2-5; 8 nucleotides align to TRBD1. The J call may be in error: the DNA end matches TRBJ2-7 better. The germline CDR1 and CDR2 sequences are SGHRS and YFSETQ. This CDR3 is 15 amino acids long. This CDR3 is CASSLRSGGGHEQYF. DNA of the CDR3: TGCGCCAGCAGCTTGAGGTCAGGGGGCGGCCACGAGCAGTACTTC.

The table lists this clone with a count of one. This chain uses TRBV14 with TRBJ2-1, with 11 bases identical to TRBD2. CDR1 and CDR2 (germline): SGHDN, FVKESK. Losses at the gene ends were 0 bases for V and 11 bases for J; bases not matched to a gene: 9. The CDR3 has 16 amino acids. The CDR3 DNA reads TGTGCCAGCAGCCAAGATCGCACTAGCGGGGGCGCGAAGCAGTTCTTC. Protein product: CASSQDRTSGGAKQFF.

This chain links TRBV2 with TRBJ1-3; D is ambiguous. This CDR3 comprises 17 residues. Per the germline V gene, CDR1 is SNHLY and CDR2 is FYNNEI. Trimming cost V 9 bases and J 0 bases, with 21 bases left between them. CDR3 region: CASTAEGGPLSGNTIYF. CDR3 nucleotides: TGTGCCAGTACGGCCGAGGGAGGGCCACTCTCTGGAAACACCATATATTTT.

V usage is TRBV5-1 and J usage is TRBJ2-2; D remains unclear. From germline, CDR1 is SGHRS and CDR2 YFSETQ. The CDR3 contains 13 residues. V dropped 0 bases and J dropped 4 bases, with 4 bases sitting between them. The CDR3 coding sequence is TGCGCCAGCAGCTTGGATGGCACCGGGGAGCTGTTTTTT. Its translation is CASSLDGTGELFF.